This TCR beta chain originates from a study of CD8 T cells in ankylosing spondylitis. A word on this clonotype: Its specificity is not known.

V was pared by 6 bases and J by 5 bases, with 13 bases between. The CDR3 totals 13 residues. Study observations and caveats: A TCR beta motif of about eight highly homologous variants seemed to mark ankylosing spondylitis blood.

TCRdb reprocessed the 5' RACE reads with MiXCR, giving one entry per CDR3 protein. The sample has under 950,000 distinct CDR3 sequences, under 20% seen once. The receptor's source is a male donor with ankylosing spondylitis. The V call is TRBV12-3 or TRBV12-4, the J call TRBJ2-5; D gene uncertain. The sample comprised blood, either unsorted or a sorted T cell fraction (not recorded which). The CDR3 nucleotides are TGTGCCAGCAGCCTCGGACCTATGGAGACCCAGTACTTC. This codes for CASSLGPMETQYF.